This T cell receptor (beta chain) was captured by sequencing in a study of T cells in women clearing cervical HPV infection. Measured with immunoSEQ multiplex PCR; TCRdb has only the in-frame clones, and not every one. The sample has 25,000 to 35,000 clones. CDR3 length equals 13 residues. Germline V CDR1 and CDR2: SEHNR, FQNEAQ (reference sequence). Trimming stripped 4 bases from V and 4 bases from J, with 5 bases between. Notes on this clone: Its antigen remains unknown. Sequencing ends 3 residues short of the CDR3 end; the germline J gene provides the rest.

Study-wide findings and caveats: Cases carried less TRBV6-7 than controls: roughly 0.11% versus 0.16%.

V is TRBV7-9 and J is TRBJ2-6, with unresolved D. The sequencing sample was made of blood buffy coat. This receptor was obtained from a woman aged 18-70 years with a cervical HPV16 infection that either progressed to CIN3+ or cleared (not recorded which). CDR3 amino acids: CASSSVGANVLTF. The sequenced CDR3 bases are TGTGCCAGCAGCTCTGTAGGGGCCAACGTC.